A few counts support the clone carrying this TCR beta chain. A minimum of 7 million PBMCs was isolated per sample. The record originates from a study of blood T cells in healthy people across ages. Primed by a sample-barcoded 5' primer and a J-beta primer mix, a second PCR proceeded for roughly 7 to 11 cycles. A template-switch adaptor with 12 random nucleotides tagged each cDNA molecule. Using its own MiXCR run on the 5' RACE reads, TCRdb lists one record per CDR3 protein. The data show hundreds of thousands of distinct CDR3 sequences, approximately 52% seen once. With 8 bases removed from V and 12 bases from J, the gap between germline ends came to 20 bases. This CDR3 region has 12 residues. Per germline, CDR1 KGHSH and CDR2 LQKENI.

The chain uses TRBV18 and TRBJ2-7; D might be TRBD1 (7 bases). This receptor was taken from a man in his 60s in good health. Sequencing was done on a sample of blood. The CDR3 loop reads CASVRGTDERYF. DNA for the CDR3: TGTGCCAGCGTCCGCGGGACAGACGAACGGTACTTC.